This TCR beta chain emerged from a study of blood T cell repertoires in COVID-19 (dated by TCRdb to between 2020 and 2021). Study-wide context: Samples covering the acute and convalescent phases of COVID-19 were provided by collaborators in the United States, Italy and Spain. The prospective study material was composed of cDNA or gDNA derived from T cells, B-cell-depleted T cells, or PBMCs. Subjects who had been exposed to COVID-19, were actively infected with it, or had recovered from it provided the deeply sampled blood TCRbeta repertoires that made up the dataset. The repertoires were made available in a free public database intended to serve as a resource for research on the immune response to SARS-CoV-2. Samples were obtained from the ongoing ImmuneRACE study (first 160 participants) and from over a thousand subjects provided by 6 global collaborators. Nearly every sample came with metadata listing a de-identified subject ID, COVID-19 status, age in years and sex. Where available, HLA class I and class II types were taken from metadata supplied by the sample provider and were not determined by assay-based typing. General conclusions and limits of the study: How much clinical and demographic metadata was included differed by source and by participant, and the metadata was provided uncurated.

TCRbeta CDR3 regions were amplified from genomic DNA using the immunoSEQ Assay, a bias-controlled multiplex PCR. Per the source publication's procedure: Nucleated cell counts per sample were estimated from amplification of reference gene primers within the assay. Sequence reads were collapsed and filtered to measure the absolute abundance of every unique TCRbeta CDR3 rearrangement. For each sample, productive Simpson clonality was calculated as the square root of Simpson's diversity index over productive rearrangements. As stored in TCRdb, this immuneACCESS dataset retains in-frame rearrangements with V and J assigned. A fraction of the clones does not appear; measured against another copy, unresolved V genes explain less than half of the discrepancy, and the remainder lacks a known reason. Clone size and the V and J calls come from that table; the DNA yielded D and trimming. This sample lists fewer than 200,000 clones; more than 75% were detected once. The top ten clones comprise 15% to 20% of the sample.

About this clone itself: This clone's antigen is unknown. The record has no base qualities; no much larger clone is one base away.

From the germline V gene, CDR1 is MNHEY and CDR2 is SVGAGI. V was cut back by 6 bases and J by 7 bases, leaving a gap of 18 bases between them. Counted from cysteine to phenylalanine, this CDR3 has 14 amino acids. The retained sequence is limited to the CDR3, 42 bases, with the frame set at the first base. Enrolling through a virtual design, the prospective study's participants ranged in age from roughly 18 to 89 years and lived across about two dozen United States geographic areas. To assign participants to cohorts, the prospective study relied on clinical history that participants themselves reported in a screening survey and a study questionnaire. For ImmuneRACE Cohort 3, a participant was defined as recovered based on two consecutive negative NP/OP PCR tests, clearance by a healthcare professional, or resolution of symptoms. Each participant in the prospective study had whole blood, serum and a nasopharyngeal or oropharyngeal swab collected by mobile phlebotomists. Additional blood draws and questionnaires over an approximately 2-month period could optionally be provided by prospective study participants. Prospective study blood samples were shipped either frozen or at room temperature before DNA extraction.

This TCR derives from a woman in her forties or fifties who had recovered from COVID-19. The rearranged chain carries TRBV6-5 and TRBJ1-1, and perhaps TRBD1 as D gene, on 6 matching bases. Source material: PBMCs or T cells enriched from blood (not recorded which). The DNA reads TGTGCCAGCAGACGGGAGGGGGGTAGACTTGAAGCTTTCTTT. It specifies CASRREGGRLEAFF.